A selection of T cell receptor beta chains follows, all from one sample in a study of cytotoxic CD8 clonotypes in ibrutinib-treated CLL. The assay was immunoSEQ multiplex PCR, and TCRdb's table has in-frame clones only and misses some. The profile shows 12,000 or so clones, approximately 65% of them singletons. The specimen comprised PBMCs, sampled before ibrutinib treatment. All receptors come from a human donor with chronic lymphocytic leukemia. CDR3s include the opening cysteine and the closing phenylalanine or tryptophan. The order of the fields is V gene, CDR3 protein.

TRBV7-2,CASSLVGTSGGTDTQYF
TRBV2,CASSEAIWQGRSNQPQHF
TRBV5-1,CASSSPLGGRETQYF
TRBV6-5,CASSRQGLAGELFF
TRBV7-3,CASSLNQGSYNEQFF
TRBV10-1,CASSESAKAGNPPEQYF
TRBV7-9,CASSSRQAGKLFF
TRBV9,CASSPKQGGYEQYF
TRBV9,CASSPGTGSTDTQYF
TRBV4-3,CASSLQGSYGYTF
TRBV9,CASSVGGLGEAFF
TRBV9,CASSPRDASSYEQYF
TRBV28,CASSGRYEQYF
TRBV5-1,CASSPGQGAFF
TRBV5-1,CASSAPRDRGSGGYTF
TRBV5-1,CASRAFAGTGELFF
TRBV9,CASSVGSGSNQPQHF
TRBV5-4,CASSQFNNEQFF
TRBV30,CAWNKGGRLYGYTF
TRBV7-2,CASTLPTDYEQYF
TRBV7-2,CASSGYRVGTQYF
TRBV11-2,CASSLWGAPYEQYF
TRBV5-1,CASSKGLAGDYEQYF
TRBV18,CASSQDSYNSPLHF
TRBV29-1,CSVEWEGSEAFF
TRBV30,CASKPGRHSGNTIYF
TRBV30,CAWRSPEEAVEQYF
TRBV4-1,CASSHDRSDDTQYF
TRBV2,CASSSGNQPQHF
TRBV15,CATSRDWGARDTQYF
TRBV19,CASSPMVTDTQYF
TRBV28,CASSIRGQGTNEKLFF
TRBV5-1,CASSQGVLGDTEAFF
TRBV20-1,CSAKGFNEQFF
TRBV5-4,CASSSVGQPYEQYF
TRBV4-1,CASSQDQGGLSYEQYF
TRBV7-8,CAIGYNEQFF
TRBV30,CAWSRDRGGYTF
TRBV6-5,CASSSPYRAGETQYF
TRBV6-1,CASLRDSTSYEQYF
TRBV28,CASSPPLGSTDTQYF
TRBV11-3,CASRSGLFGANTQYF
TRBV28,CASSFPSVQPQHF
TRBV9,CASSPQGKNTEAFF
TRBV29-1,CSVESRGPYEQYF
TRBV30,CAWRMFGNSGANVLTF
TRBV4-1,CASSQGYSEAFF
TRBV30,CAWWDGNSGNTIYF
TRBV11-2,CASSGLYNEQFF
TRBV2,CASSDSGGSNQPQHF
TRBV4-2,CASSQNGLAGGRSTDTQYF
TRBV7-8,CASSRQDRNTGELFF
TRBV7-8,CASSWNQGQGQPQHF
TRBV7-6,CASSLAQGSGGGNTGELFF
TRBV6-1,CASKTGPSYNEQFF
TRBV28,CASSSAGSNQPQHF
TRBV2,CASKRTDINTGELFF
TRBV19,CASSGFGRGQSGANVLTF
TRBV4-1,CASSQDDSGSYNEQFF